The TCR beta chain described here comes from a study of T cell responses to AZD1222 COVID-19 vaccine. Broader study findings: Close to half of spike-specific TCRs reportedly recognize unmutated variant regions. Spike-specific TCR depth and breadth grew after two AZD1222 doses. Most donors were white British and more were female, and clonal diversity was possibly underestimated. Sampling captured repertoires only after the peak T cell response.

Generated by immunoSEQ multiplex PCR, the TCRdb table keeps only in-frame clones and is missing some. The sample has 95,000 to 150,000 clones; roughly 91% are singletons. With regard to this clone: Antigen specificity is unknown.

CDR3 size: 15 residues. Germline V CDR1 and CDR2: LGHNA, YSLEER. The V and J ends lost 0 bases and 1 base respectively, with 8 bases between them. The sequence was collected from an adult who received the AZD1222 COVID-19 vaccine. Material: peripheral blood, obtained 28 days after the second AZD1222 dose. The V gene is TRBV4-3, the J gene TRBJ2-3; TRBD2 might be the D (6 bases). The DNA for the CDR3 is TGCGCCAGCAGCCAAGAGCAGCGGGGCACAGATACGCAGTATTTT. It is translated as CASSQEQRGTDTQYF.